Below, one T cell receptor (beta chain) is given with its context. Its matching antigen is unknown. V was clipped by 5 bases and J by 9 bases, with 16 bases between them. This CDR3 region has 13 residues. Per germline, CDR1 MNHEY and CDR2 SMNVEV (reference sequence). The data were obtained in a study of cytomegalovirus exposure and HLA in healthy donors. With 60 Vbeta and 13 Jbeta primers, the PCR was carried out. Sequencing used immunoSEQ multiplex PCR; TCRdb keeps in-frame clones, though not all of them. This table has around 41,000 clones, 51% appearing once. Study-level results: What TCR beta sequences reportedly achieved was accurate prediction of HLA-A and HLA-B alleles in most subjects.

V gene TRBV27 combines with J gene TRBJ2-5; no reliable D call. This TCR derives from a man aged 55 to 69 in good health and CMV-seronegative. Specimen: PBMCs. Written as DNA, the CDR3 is TGTGCCAGCAGTAGCCTTAACGGAGTGTCCCAGTACTTC. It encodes CASSSLNGVSQYF.